The sequence of this T cell receptor (beta chain) was determined in a study of blood T cells in healthy people across ages. General study findings and limits: The study found more naive CD4+ cells and higher diversity in long-lived than aged donors.

Together with a sample-barcoded 5' primer, a J-beta primer mix was included in a second PCR lasting about 7 to 11 cycles. In TCRdb, the 5' RACE reads were re-called with MiXCR into one record per CDR3 protein. The sample records 1,100,000 or so distinct CDR3 sequences, more than 35% being singletons. V was clipped by 0 bases and J by 4 bases, with 9 bases between them. This CDR3 has 14 amino acids. Germline lookup yields CDR1 LNHNV and CDR2 YYDKDF (reference sequence). This clonotype was counted only a few times. What it binds is not known. Sample: blood. The source is a woman aged 55-69 years in good health. This sequence joins TRBV15 and TRBJ2-5, with D unresolved. In DNA, the CDR3 is TGTGCCACCAGCAGAGATGATTCAGGAGAGACCCAGTACTTC. This codes for CATSRDDSGETQYF.